This T cell receptor (beta chain) was retrieved from a study of blood T cell repertoires in COVID-19. Sequencing used immunoSEQ multiplex PCR; TCRdb keeps in-frame clones, though not all of them. Of 310,000 or so clones listed, 90% were seen once; the top ten hold 0.95% to 1.3%. CDR3 size: 13 residues. Germline CDR1 GTSNPN, CDR2 SVGIG (reference sequence). V gave up 4 bases and J gave up 2 bases, with 11 bases separating them. The TCR originated in a young woman who had recovered from COVID-19. The gene calls are TRBV30 and TRBJ1-2; possible D gene TRBD1, 5 bases. The sequencing sample was made of PBMCs or T cells enriched from blood (not recorded which). CDR3 region: CAWMSDRNYGYTF. CDR3 DNA: TGTGCCTGGATGTCCGACAGAAACTATGGCTACACCTTC.